Below are 22 T cell receptor beta chains sequenced from a single sample in a study of blood T cell repertoires in COVID-19. The repertoire was sequenced with immunoSEQ multiplex PCR; TCRdb's copy has only in-frame clones and lacks some. The table shows roughly 110,000 clones, with almost 85% occurring only once. Material for sequencing was peripheral blood. These receptor sequences come from a human donor in a cohort sampled during active COVID-19.

The chain has TRBV4-2 and TRBJ2-7, with a tentative D call TRBD2 (6 bases). CDR3 length: 15 amino acids. CDR1 and CDR2 from the germline V gene are LGHNA and YNFKEQ. The V gene lost 1 base and the J gene lost 0 bases, with 10 bases spanning the gap. CDR3 DNA sequence: TGTGCCAGCAGCCAAGGGCTGGAGGGCTCCTACGAGCAGTACTTC. Translated, it gives CASSQGLEGSYEQYF.

This chain connects TRBV20-1 to TRBJ1-4; D unclear. With 4 bases removed from V and 7 bases from J, the gap between germline ends came to 7 bases. The CDR3 is made up of 11 amino acids. Germline loops: CDR1 DFQATT, CDR2 SNEGSKA (reference sequence). For the CDR3, the DNA is TGCAGTGCTAAGGAGGTTGAAAAACTGTTTTTT. This codes for CSAKEVEKLFF.

The rearrangement joins TRBV7-9 to TRBJ1-2, with 12 bases identical to TRBD1. After removal of 5 bases from V and 0 bases from J, the junction contained 7 bases not matched to a gene. In germline, CDR1 is SEHNR, CDR2 FQNEAQ (reference sequence). This CDR3 is 17 amino acids long. In DNA form, the CDR3 reads TGTGCCAGCAGCCATCTCGGGACAGGGGGCGCTAACTATGGCTACACCTTC. Translating gives CASSHLGTGGANYGYTF.

The chain recombines TRBV28 with TRBJ2-3; the match to TRBD2 covers 9 bases. The CDR3 loop spans 15 amino acids. J was trimmed by 5 bases and V by 4 bases; bases with no gene match: 7. The germline V gene has CDR1 MDHEN and CDR2 SYDVKM. The chain's CDR3 is CASSSSAGGLDTQYF. The CDR3, as DNA: TGTGCCAGCAGTTCCTCGGCGGGAGGGCTAGATACGCAGTATTTT.

This clone is categorized as medium-sized (0.01 to 0.1%). The rearrangement links TRBV11-2 to TRBJ2-7; D remains unclear. Germline CDR1 is SGHAT and CDR2 is FQNNGV. CDR3 length: 15 amino acids. V was pared by 0 bases and J by 2 bases, with 11 bases between. The CDR3: CASSLDLVVPYEQYV. The CDR3 DNA is TGTGCCAGCAGCTTAGATCTTGTAGTGCCCTACGAGCAGTACGTC.

The chain recombines TRBV5-1 with TRBJ2-7; tentative D call: TRBD2 (7 bases). The CDR3 contains 16 residues. The germline V gene has CDR1 SGHRS and CDR2 YFSETQ. V lost 4 bases, J lost 0 bases, and 17 bases lay in between. The CDR3 DNA sequence: TGCGCCAGCAGCGCCCGGGGGGCCGGAAGCTCCTACGAGCAGTACTTC. Translated: CASSARGAGSSYEQYF.

V usage is TRBV6-5 and J usage is TRBJ2-3, with TRBD1 identical over 11 bases. The CDR3 is 15 amino acids. Per the germline V gene, CDR1 is MNHEY and CDR2 is SVGAGI. The V gene end was trimmed by 7 bases and the J gene end by 9 bases; junction bases not matched to a gene: 12. The CDR3: CASTLTGTGGRTQYF. The DNA for the CDR3 is TGTGCCAGCACCCTGACCGGGACAGGGGGTAGGACGCAGTATTTT.

This chain uses TRBV7-2 with TRBJ2-1; 7 bases are shared with TRBD2. The CDR3 is 15 amino acids. V lost 4 bases and J lost 7; bases outside the gene matches: 10. Looked up from germline, CDR1 is SGHTA and CDR2 is FQGNSA. CDR3 in DNA: TGTGCCAGCAGCTCATTAGCGGCGCGGGGGAATGAGCAGTTCTTC. Its protein is CASSSLAARGNEQFF.

V and J are TRBV7-2 and TRBJ2-5, with 10 bases that match TRBD2. Unmatched junction bases numbered 0, after V lost 2 bases and J lost 3 bases. The CDR3 extends over 14 amino acids. Germline V CDR1 and CDR2: SGHTA, FQGNSA. The CDR3 DNA reads as TGTGCCAGCAGCTTAACTAGCGGGAAAGAGACCCAGTACTTC. Residues: CASSLTSGKETQYF. The full variable domain, with the rest looked up from reference TRBV7-2 and TRBJ2-5, is GAGVSQSPSNKVTEKGKDVELRCDPISGHTALYWYRQSLGQGLEFLIYFQGNSAPDKSGLPSDRFSAERTGGSVSTLTIQRTQQEDSAVYLCASSLTSGKETQYFGPGTRLLVL.

This clone appeared a few times. The chain links TRBV18 to TRBJ2-5; D might be TRBD2 (5 bases). Germline V gene lookup returns CDR1 KGHSH and CDR2 LQKENI. The V end was cut by 1 base, the J end by 5 bases, with 11 bases between. This CDR3 has 14 amino acids. CDR3 coding DNA: TGTGCCAGCTCACCACTATCGGGAAGGGAGACCCAGTACTTC. Protein product: CASSPLSGRETQYF.

J is TRBJ2-3 and V is TRBV13, with TRBD2 matching over 14 bases. Looked up from germline, CDR1 is PRHDT and CDR2 is FYEKMQ (reference sequence). Unmatched junction bases numbered 11, after V lost 3 bases and J lost 6 bases. This CDR3 contains 18 residues. The CDR3 DNA is TGTGCCAGCAGCTTCGGGACTAGCGGGAGAAGGGTAGGGGATACGCAGTATTTT. Its translation is CASSFGTSGRRVGDTQYF.

The V call is TRBV28, the J call TRBJ1-2; no reliable D call. Per the germline V gene, CDR1 is MDHEN and CDR2 is SYDVKM. This CDR3 contains 11 residues. Trimming took off 6 bases at V and 8 bases at J, with 10 bases between the two ends. This CDR3 reads CASSDTLGYTF. DNA of the CDR3: TGTGCCAGCAGCGACACACTGGGCTACACCTTC.

The chain combines TRBV7-9 with TRBJ2-2; maybe TRBD1 (5 bases). CDR3 size: 14 residues. CDR1 SEHNR and CDR2 FQNEAQ come from the germline V gene (reference sequence). Trimming removed 3 bases from V and 3 bases from J, with 8 bases in between. The CDR3 DNA follows: TGTGCCAGCAGCTTTTTGACAGACACCGGGGAGCTGTTTTTT. Residues: CASSFLTDTGELFF.

This clone was seen a single time. The chain uses TRBV6-5 and TRBJ2-5, with D possibly TRBD1 on 5 matching bases. Germline V CDR1 and CDR2: MNHEY, SVGAGI. CDR3 size: 14 residues. V lost 6 bases and J lost 4, with 15 bases in between. The CDR3 coding sequence is TGTGCCAGCAGCCCCGGGTCAGGGCGAGAGACCCAGTACTTC. This translates into CASSPGSGRETQYF.

This chain links TRBV4-2 with TRBJ2-7, with TRBD1 as a possible D gene (5 bases). Germline CDR1 and CDR2: LGHNA and YNFKEQ. CDR3 length: 16 amino acids. The V and J ends lost 0 bases and 2 bases respectively, with 14 bases between them. The CDR3 region is CASSQEVGQGTYEQYF. CDR3 DNA: TGTGCCAGCAGCCAAGAAGTGGGGCAAGGGACCTACGAGCAGTACTTC.

The J gene is TRBJ2-3, the V gene TRBV6-5; D unclear. Germline V gene sequence: CDR1 MNHEY, CDR2 SVGAGI. The CDR3 loop spans 12 amino acids. Trimming removed 8 bases at V and 4 bases at J, with 10 bases between. CDR3: CASAPTADTQYF. Written as DNA, the CDR3 is TGTGCCAGCGCACCAACTGCAGATACGCAGTATTTT.

The CDR3 bases are TGTGCCTCTGAGAGGGGGACAGCGAACACTGAAGCTTTCTTT. Amino acids: CASERGTANTEAFF. This chain connects TRBV7-9 to TRBJ1-1, with 7 bases fitting TRBD1. This CDR3 contains 14 residues. The V segment lost 11 bases and the J segment 1 base; nucleotides outside the gene matches: 10. CDR1 is SEHNR, CDR2 FQNEAQ, per germline (reference sequence).

The rearrangement uses TRBV5-6 and TRBJ2-6; D remains ambiguous. V was cut by 3 bases and J by 2 bases, with 3 bases left in between. Germline CDR1 is SGHDT and CDR2 is YYEEEE. The CDR3 runs to 13 residues. The CDR3 region is CASSSAGANVLTF. The CDR3 DNA follows: TGTGCCAGCAGCTCGGCTGGGGCCAACGTCCTGACTTTC.

The V gene is TRBV7-8, the J gene TRBJ1-2, with a possible D match to TRBD1 (5 bases). This CDR3 is 16 amino acids long. From germline, CDR1 is SGHVS and CDR2 FQNEAQ. V gave up 0 bases and J gave up 3 bases, with 14 bases separating them. The CDR3 loop reads CASSLASWQGDYGYTF. CDR3 sequence (DNA): TGTGCCAGCAGCTTAGCAAGTTGGCAGGGCGACTATGGCTACACCTTC.

In its sample, this clone was seen a few times. This chain connects TRBV6-2 or TRBV6-3 to TRBJ2-7; 12 bases are shared with TRBD2. J was trimmed by 4 bases and V by 6 bases; bases with no gene match: 7. The CDR3 has 15 residues. Per germline, CDR1 MNHEY and CDR2 SVGEGT. For the CDR3, the DNA is TGTGCCAGCAGCCGCGGACTAGCGGGATCTTACGAGCAGTACTTC. Translating it yields CASSRGLAGSYEQYF.

This clone has a count of ten or more. This chain joins TRBV14 and TRBJ2-2, with D possibly matching TRBD2 (5 bases). V shed 1 base and J shed 1 base, with 7 bases lying between them. The CDR3 has 15 amino acids. Per germline, CDR1 SGHDN and CDR2 FVKESK. The CDR3 DNA sequence: TGTGCCAGCAGCCAAGCTGCGGGGAACACCGGGGAGCTGTTTTTT. This translates into CASSQAAGNTGELFF.

The rearrangement uses TRBV4-3 and TRBJ1-5; weak D call: TRBD1 (6 bases). The CDR3 loop spans 16 amino acids. Germline V gives CDR1 LGHNA, CDR2 YSLEER. Deletions cut 1 base from V and 5 bases from J, with 15 bases between. DNA of the CDR3: TGCGCCAGCAGCCAAGGTCCCACAGGGTTGGATCAGCCCCAGCATTTT. Protein product: CASSQGPTGLDQPQHF.